The rows below give T cell receptor beta chains drawn from one sample of a study of CD8+ T cells in alopecia areata. Data came from immunoSEQ multiplex PCR; TCRdb stores just in-frame clones and leaves some out. The table records about 140,000 clones, about half of them present only once. The sequencing here drew on CD4+ T cells sorted from blood, taken at week 0. The receptor set was obtained from a human donor with alopecia areata. CDR3s include the opening cysteine and the closing phenylalanine or tryptophan. Each record gives: J gene, clone size, D gene, V gene, CDR3 length, CDR3 DNA, CDR3 protein. D genes are given only for firm matches. Some rows have no size entry. The others give once, few or many, or a class for an expanded clone.

TRBJ1-1,-,TRBD1,TRBV7-9,17,TGTGCCAGCAGCTTAGGATATAACAGGGGTTTGAACACTGAAGCTTTCTTT,CASSLGYNRGLNTEAFF
TRBJ2-5,-,TRBD2,TRBV4-2,19,TGTGCCAGCAGCTTACGCGGGTATCGGAGTAGCGGGACGAGGGAGACCCAGTACTTC,CASSLRGYRSSGTRETQYF
TRBJ1-1,few,TRBD1,TRBV6-5,13,TGTGCCAGCAGTGACAGGGTTACCACTGAAGCTTTCTTT,CASSDRVTTEAFF
TRBJ2-5,few,-,TRBV13,13,TGTGCCAGCAGTCCGGACAGACAAGAGACCCAGTACTTC,CASSPDRQETQYF
TRBJ1-4,-,TRBD1,TRBV6-5,13,TGTGCCAGCAAGAGGGGGCGGGGTGAAAAACTGTTTTTT,CASKRGRGEKLFF
TRBJ2-7,-,TRBD2,TRBV7-2,14,TGTGCCAGCAGCTTGACTAGCGGGGTTTGGGAGCAGTACTTC,CASSLTSGVWEQYF
TRBJ2-3,few,TRBD1,TRBV19,14,TGTGCCAGTAGTACGATGGACAGGGGAGATACGCAGTATTTT,CASSTMDRGDTQYF
TRBJ2-4,-,TRBD2,TRBV11-2,15,TGTGCCAGCAGCTTATTGAGCGGGAGGGGTCACATTCAGTACTTC,CASSLLSGRGHIQYF
TRBJ2-1,-,-,TRBV2,13,TGTGCCAGCAGTGAAGGGAGGGCCTTCGAGCAGTTCTTC,CASSEGRAFEQFF
TRBJ1-2,-,-,TRBV19,13,TGTGCCAGTAGTATGCGGGGATCCTATGGCTACACCTTC,CASSMRGSYGYTF
TRBJ2-1,few,-,TRBV4-1,12,TGCGCCAGCAGCCTGAAAGACAATGAGCAGTTCTTC,CASSLKDNEQFF
TRBJ1-1,-,-,TRBV5-1,14,TGCGCCAGCAGCTTGGGTACAGAAAACACTGAAGCTTTCTTT,CASSLGTENTEAFF
TRBJ2-5,few,-,TRBV5-6,16,TGTGCCAGCAGCTTGGCTCGGGGGGCCGGACCCCAGACCCAGTACTTC,CASSLARGAGPQTQYF
TRBJ2-1,-,TRBD1,TRBV30,14,TGTGCCTGGAACCTAAAGACAGGGGCGGATGAGCAGTTCTTC,CAWNLKTGADEQFF
TRBJ1-5,-,-,TRBV11-2,13,TGTGCCAGCAGCTTATCGGGTGGACAGCCCCAGCATTTT,CASSLSGGQPQHF
TRBJ2-6,few,TRBD2,TRBV7-6,17,TGTGCCAGCAGCTTAGGCCTAGCGGGTTCCGGGGCCAACGTCCTGACTTTC,CASSLGLAGSGANVLTF
TRBJ1-2,-,-,TRBV5-1,14,TGCGCCAGCAGCCTCGACTTGGTACGGTATGGCTACACCTTC,CASSLDLVRYGYTF